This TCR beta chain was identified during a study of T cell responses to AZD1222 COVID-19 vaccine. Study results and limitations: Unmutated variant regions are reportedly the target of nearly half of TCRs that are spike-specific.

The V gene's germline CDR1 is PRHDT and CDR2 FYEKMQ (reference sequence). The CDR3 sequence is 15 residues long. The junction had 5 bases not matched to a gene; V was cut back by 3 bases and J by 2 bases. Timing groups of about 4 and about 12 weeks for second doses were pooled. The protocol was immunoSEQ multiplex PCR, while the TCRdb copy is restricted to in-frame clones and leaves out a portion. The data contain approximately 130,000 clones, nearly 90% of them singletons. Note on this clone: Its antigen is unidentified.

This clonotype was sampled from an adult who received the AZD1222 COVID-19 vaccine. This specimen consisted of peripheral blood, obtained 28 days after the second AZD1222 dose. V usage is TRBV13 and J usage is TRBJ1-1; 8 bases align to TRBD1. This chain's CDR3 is CASSFQDRDNTEAFF. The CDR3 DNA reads TGTGCCAGCAGCTTCCAGGACAGGGATAACACTGAAGCTTTCTTT.